A selection of T cell receptor beta chains follows, all from one sample in a study of T cell responses to AZD1222 COVID-19 vaccine. Generated by immunoSEQ multiplex PCR, the TCRdb table keeps only in-frame clones and is missing some. The sample lists over 70,000 clones; around 85% were seen once. The sample here was peripheral blood, taken on day 0 of AZD1222 vaccination. The receptors here all came from an adult in good health. CDR3s include the opening cysteine and the closing phenylalanine or tryptophan. A D gene is named only where the DNA matches it firmly. Expanded clones get a size class; other rows say once, few or many, or leave the size out.

J gene: TRBJ1-5; clone size: .; D gene: .; V gene: TRBV9; CDR3 protein: CASSATQGIGSNQPQHF; CDR3 DNA: TGTGCCAGCAGCGCCACCCAGGGAATTGGGAGCAATCAGCCCCAGCATTTT
J gene: TRBJ1-5; clone size: .; D gene: .; V gene: TRBV6-5; CDR3 protein: CASSYGGTDSNQPQHF; CDR3 DNA: TGTGCCAGCAGTTACGGCGGGACGGATAGCAATCAGCCCCAGCATTTT
J gene: TRBJ2-1; clone size: .; D gene: TRBD2; V gene: TRBV5-1; CDR3 protein: CASSSSGSGLNEQFF; CDR3 DNA: TGCGCCAGCAGCTCCAGCGGGAGTGGGTTGAATGAGCAGTTCTTC
J gene: TRBJ1-5; clone size: .; D gene: TRBD1; V gene: TRBV6-1; CDR3 protein: CASSEGTGSEPQHF; CDR3 DNA: TGTGCCAGCAGTGAGGGGACAGGGAGTGAACCCCAGCATTTT
J gene: TRBJ2-2; clone size: .; D gene: .; V gene: TRBV7-5; CDR3 protein: CARSLFNSYTGELFF; CDR3 DNA: TGTGCCAGAAGCTTATTTAACAGTTACACCGGGGAGCTGTTTTTT
J gene: TRBJ1-1; clone size: .; D gene: .; V gene: TRBV9; CDR3 protein: CASSVESGRGRTEAFF; CDR3 DNA: TGTGCCAGCAGCGTAGAATCAGGGCGGGGGAGGACTGAAGCTTTCTTT
J gene: TRBJ2-3; clone size: .; D gene: .; V gene: TRBV5-4; CDR3 protein: CASSLWTMPDTQYF; CDR3 DNA: TGTGCCAGCAGCCTCTGGACTATGCCAGATACGCAGTATTTT
J gene: TRBJ1-2; clone size: .; D gene: .; V gene: TRBV5-4; CDR3 protein: CASSLDYYGYTF; CDR3 DNA: TGTGCCAGCAGTTTGGATTACTATGGCTACACCTTC
J gene: TRBJ2-7; clone size: few; D gene: .; V gene: TRBV5-1; CDR3 protein: CASSLGGYEQYF; CDR3 DNA: TGCGCCAGCAGCTTGGGTGGGTACGAGCAGTACTTC
J gene: TRBJ2-5; clone size: .; D gene: TRBD2; V gene: TRBV11-3; CDR3 protein: CASSLGLAAYQETQYF; CDR3 DNA: TGTGCCAGCAGCTTAGGGCTAGCGGCTTACCAAGAGACCCAGTACTTC
J gene: TRBJ1-2; clone size: .; D gene: .; V gene: TRBV5-1; CDR3 protein: CASSGTTGDYGYTF; CDR3 DNA: TGCGCCAGCAGCGGGACCACCGGGGACTATGGCTACACCTTC
J gene: TRBJ2-2; clone size: .; D gene: .; V gene: TRBV7-9; CDR3 protein: CASSFRREANTGELFF; CDR3 DNA: TGTGCCAGCAGCTTCCGACGAGAGGCGAACACCGGGGAGCTGTTTTTT
J gene: TRBJ1-6; clone size: once; D gene: .; V gene: TRBV12-3/TRBV12-4; CDR3 protein: CASSPTGEPLHF; CDR3 DNA: TGTGCCAGCAGTCCGACCGGGGAACCCCTCCACTTT
J gene: TRBJ1-2; clone size: .; D gene: .; V gene: TRBV30; CDR3 protein: CAWRGPRYTF; CDR3 DNA: TGTGCCTGGAGGGGCCCGCGCTACACCTTC
J gene: TRBJ2-1; clone size: .; D gene: .; V gene: TRBV7-2; CDR3 protein: CASSLFRNNEQFF; CDR3 DNA: TGTGCCAGCAGCTTGTTTAGGAACAATGAGCAGTTCTTC
J gene: TRBJ2-7; clone size: .; D gene: TRBD1; V gene: TRBV28; CDR3 protein: CASSFSFSDRVFHHVSYEQYF; CDR3 DNA: TGTGCCAGCAGTTTTAGTTTCTCGGACAGGGTTTTCCATCATGTAAGTTACGAGCAGTACTTC
J gene: TRBJ1-1; clone size: .; D gene: .; V gene: TRBV18; CDR3 protein: CASSPLGQARTEAFF; CDR3 DNA: TGTGCCAGCTCACCGCTTGGACAAGCCCGCACTGAAGCTTTCTTT
J gene: TRBJ1-2; clone size: .; D gene: .; V gene: TRBV29-1; CDR3 protein: CSVYVPLGQSSSGYGYTF; CDR3 DNA: TGCAGCGTTTACGTACCCCTGGGACAATCCTCATCCGGATATGGCTACACCTTC
J gene: TRBJ2-7; clone size: few; D gene: TRBD2; V gene: TRBV12-5; CDR3 protein: CASGSGLAAYEQYF; CDR3 DNA: TGTGCTAGTGGCTCAGGACTAGCGGCGTACGAGCAGTACTTC
J gene: TRBJ1-2; clone size: .; D gene: .; V gene: TRBV24-1; CDR3 protein: CATSGPGQNYGYTF; CDR3 DNA: TGTGCCACCAGTGGCCCCGGACAGAACTATGGCTACACCTTC
J gene: TRBJ2-5; clone size: .; D gene: TRBD2; V gene: TRBV11-2; CDR3 protein: CASSLGGGASGQETQYF; CDR3 DNA: TGTGCCAGCAGCTTAGGGGGCGGGGCTAGCGGCCAAGAGACCCAGTACTTC
J gene: TRBJ2-1; clone size: .; D gene: .; V gene: TRBV5-1; CDR3 protein: CASSQLGTRSYNEQFF; CDR3 DNA: TGCGCCAGCAGCCAGTTGGGGACAAGATCCTACAATGAGCAGTTCTTC